This passage covers 29 T cell receptor beta chains from one sample sequenced in a study of cytomegalovirus exposure and HLA in healthy donors. In the PCR, 60 Vbeta and 13 Jbeta primers were used. Only in-frame clones appear in the TCRdb table, and some are missing; sequencing was by immunoSEQ multiplex PCR. This sample yields about 180,000 clones, of which just over 70% are seen a single time; 2.5% belongs to the top ten. Sequencing was performed on PBMCs. Receptors originate from a human donor in good health.

The CDR3 nucleotides read TGTGCCAGCAGCCCAAACACCGGGGAGCTGTTTTTT. This translates into CASSPNTGELFF. The chain recombines TRBV7-3 with TRBJ2-2; D remains ambiguous. Germline values: CDR1 SGHTA, CDR2 FQGTGA. Trimming cost V 5 bases and J 2 bases, with 3 bases left between them. The CDR3 loop spans 12 amino acids.

The DNA of the CDR3 is TGTGCCAGCAGCTTGGTTGCGGGGGGGCTCATTGGGACCCAGTACTTC. As protein: CASSLVAGGLIGTQYF. The V call is TRBV5-6, the J call TRBJ2-5; 9 bases are shared with TRBD2. Trimming at V came to 0 bases and at J to 7 bases, leaving 10 bases not matched to a gene. The CDR3 runs to 16 residues. Germline assignment: CDR1 SGHDT and CDR2 YYEEEE.

This rearrangement joins TRBV19 to TRBJ2-6; D perhaps matches TRBD1 (5 bases). V gave up 5 bases and J gave up 0 bases, with 11 bases separating them. Germline CDR1 LNHDA, CDR2 SQIVND (reference sequence). The CDR3 consists of 16 residues. The CDR3 DNA is TGTGCCAGTAGTGCCAGGGTCGACTCTGGGGCCAACGTCCTGACTTTC. Translating it yields CASSARVDSGANVLTF.

The V call is TRBV29-1, the J call TRBJ1-1; TRBD1 aligns across 9 bases. This CDR3 spans 11 amino acids. CDR1 and CDR2 from the germline V gene are SQVTM and ANQGSEA. Here the CDR3 DNA reads TGCAGTTGGGGACAGGGCACTGAAGCTTTCTTT. Translation gives CSWGQGTEAFF.

The chain joins TRBV5-1 to TRBJ2-1; TRBD2 agrees at 15 bases. CDR1 is SGHRS, CDR2 YFSETQ, per germline. This CDR3 spans 16 amino acids. J was trimmed by 9 bases and V by 4 bases; bases with no gene match: 8. DNA for the CDR3: TGCGCCAGCAGCCGGACTAGCGGGGGGGTTGGCGGTGAGCAGTTCTTC. This sequence encodes CASSRTSGGVGGEQFF.

The chain is built from TRBV19 and TRBJ2-7, with 11 bases that match TRBD1. The germline gives CDR1 LNHDA, CDR2 SQIVND (reference sequence). After removal of 5 bases from V and 7 bases from J, the junction contained 13 bases not matched to a gene. This CDR3 is built from 16 residues. Here the CDR3 DNA reads TGTGCCAGTAGTTACGGACAGGGGGCGACCGGGGAGGAGCAGTACTTC. Its translation is CASSYGQGATGEEQYF.

The gene calls are TRBV19 and TRBJ1-1; unclear D gene. V lost 7 bases and J 4 bases, leaving 10 bases between the germline ends. Germline-derived CDR1 and CDR2 are LNHDA and SQIVND (reference sequence). This CDR3 comprises 12 residues. The CDR3 coding sequence is TGTGCCAGTAATGAGGGTCTCACTGAAGCTTTCTTT. It codes for CASNEGLTEAFF.

The CDR3 DNA is TGTGCCAGCAGCCAGCGGGCTAGCGGGGGCCCCACACCCGGGGAGCTGTTTTTT. It specifies CASSQRASGGPTPGELFF. The chain is built from TRBV4-2 and TRBJ2-2; TRBD2 agrees at 10 bases. This CDR3 has 18 amino acids. Trimming cost V 3 bases and J 6 bases; bases outside gene matches: 13. Germline CDR1 LGHNA, CDR2 YNFKEQ.

This rearrangement joins TRBV5-1 to TRBJ2-7; D is undetermined. The V gene lost 0 bases and the J gene lost 2 bases, with 9 bases spanning the gap. Germline V gene sequence: CDR1 SGHRS, CDR2 YFSETQ. This CDR3 has 14 residues. The CDR3 DNA reads as TGCGCCAGCAGCTTGGATGGGCAGACCTACGAGCAGTACTTC. Residues: CASSLDGQTYEQYF.

V is TRBV15 and J is TRBJ1-1; 7 nucleotides line up with TRBD1. The CDR3 contains 15 residues. Trimming removed 4 bases from V and 3 bases from J; junction bases left unmatched: 8. Germline lookup yields CDR1 LNHNV and CDR2 YYDKDF (reference sequence). CDR3 sequence reads: CATSTRQGRDTEAFF. As DNA, the CDR3 is TGTGCCACCAGCACACGACAGGGAAGGGACACTGAAGCTTTCTTT. Together with reference TRBV15 and TRBJ1-1, the CDR3 gives the full variable domain: DAMVIQNPRYQVTQFGKPVTLSCSQTLNHNVMYWYQQKSSQAPKLLFHYYDKDFNNEADTPDNFQSRRPNTSFCFLDIRSPGLGDTAMYLCATSTRQGRDTEAFFGQGTRLTVV.

This sequence joins TRBV7-9 and TRBJ1-1; 8 nucleotides line up with TRBD1. Trimming at V came to 6 bases and at J to 7 bases, leaving 10 bases not matched to a gene. Germline V CDR1 and CDR2: SEHNR, FQNEAQ (reference sequence). The CDR3 covers 14 residues. CDR3 region: CASRQGDIRGEAFF. CDR3 sequence (DNA): TGTGCCAGCAGACAGGGGGATATAAGGGGTGAAGCTTTCTTT.

The chain carries TRBV2 and TRBJ1-6, with a possible D match to TRBD1 (6 bases). V was shortened by 4 bases and J by 9 bases, with 13 bases between the two germline ends. CDR1 and CDR2 (germline): SNHLY, FYNNEI. This CDR3 is built from 14 residues. The CDR3 DNA reads as TGTGCCAGCAGTGCCGGGGGGCCGACTTCACCCCTCCACTTT. It translates to CASSAGGPTSPLHF.

This clone was counted a few times. The V and J genes are TRBV5-4 and TRBJ2-7; 7 bases agree with TRBD1. The V gene end was trimmed by 0 bases and the J gene end by 6 bases; junction bases not matched to a gene: 15. CDR1 and CDR2 (germline): SGHNT, YYREEE (reference sequence). The CDR3 has 17 amino acids. Written as DNA, the CDR3 is TGTGCCAGCAGCTTGGATCCGTCGACAGGGAAAGTATTCGAGCAGTACTTC. Protein: CASSLDPSTGKVFEQYF.

This clone was detected a few times. Written as DNA, the CDR3 is TGTGCCAGTACCTCCACAGGTTATAGCAATCAGCCCCAGCATTTT. Protein sequence: CASTSTGYSNQPQHF. This sequence joins TRBV19 and TRBJ1-5; possibly TRBD1 for D (5 bases). Germline V gene sequence: CDR1 LNHDA, CDR2 SQIVND (reference sequence). This CDR3 has 15 amino acids. V lost 7 bases, J lost 0 bases, and 13 bases lay in between.

This clone has just a few counts. Other DNA sequences of this sample code for an identical CDR3. The chain is built from TRBV29-1 and TRBJ2-1; D is perhaps TRBD1 (5 bases). V was clipped by 4 bases and J by 3 bases, with 10 bases between them. CDR1 is SQVTM, CDR2 ANQGSEA, per germline. The CDR3 consists of 13 residues. This CDR3 reads CSVGGTGYNEQFF. CDR3 DNA sequence: TGCAGCGTTGGGGGTACAGGCTACAATGAGCAGTTCTTC.

This chain joins TRBV18 and TRBJ2-5; the match to TRBD2 covers 9 bases. V was pared by 2 bases and J by 2 bases, with 6 bases of the junction left unmatched. This CDR3 is 16 amino acids long. Germline V gene data show CDR1 as KGHSH and CDR2 as LQKENI. The CDR3 bases are TGTGCCAGCTCACCATTGCTTAGCGGGGGTCAAGAGACCCAGTACTTC. Its protein is CASSPLLSGGQETQYF.

This clone has only a few counts. Distinct nucleotide sequences in the sample also encode this CDR3. V usage is TRBV9 and J usage is TRBJ2-3, with 15 bases that match TRBD2. Germline lookup yields CDR1 SGDLS and CDR2 YYNGEE. J lost 0 bases, V lost 4 bases, and 6 bases had no gene match. The CDR3 loop spans 18 amino acids. The DNA of the CDR3 is TGTGCCAGCAGCCCTGGACTAGCGGGGGGGACTAGCACAGATACGCAGTATTTT. Protein product: CASSPGLAGGTSTDTQYF.

The chain recombines TRBV19 with TRBJ2-1, with 8 positions matching TRBD2. The V and J ends lost 3 bases and 9 bases, in that order; junction bases with no gene match: 13. The CDR3 length is 16 residues. Germline V gives CDR1 LNHDA, CDR2 SQIVND (reference sequence). CDR3 in DNA: TGTGCCAGTAGTATTGGACTAGCACGTCCGGGGAGTGAGCAGTTCTTC. Its translation is CASSIGLARPGSEQFF.

The chain is built from TRBV6-1 and TRBJ1-4, with TRBD1 identical over 12 bases. With V trimmed by 4 bases and J by 17 bases, 11 bases remained unmatched. CDR1 and CDR2 from the germline V gene are MNHNS and SASEGT. CDR3 size: 14 residues. The CDR3 protein is CASSAGTGGWFSFF. Here the CDR3 DNA reads TGTGCCAGCAGTGCCGGGACAGGGGGCTGGTTTAGTTTTTTT.

V gene TRBV6-1 combines with J gene TRBJ1-5; 8 positions match TRBD1. Germline assignment: CDR1 MNHNS and CDR2 SASEGT. V lost 10 bases, J lost 1 base, and 6 bases stayed unmatched. The CDR3 is 14 amino acids. The CDR3: CAIRTGLSNQPQHF. For the CDR3, the DNA is TGTGCCATCAGGACAGGGTTGAGCAATCAGCCCCAGCATTTT.

As DNA, the CDR3 is TGTGCCAGTAGTATCATGGCAGGGCTGAACACTGAAGCTTTCTTT. Its translation: CASSIMAGLNTEAFF. The rearrangement links TRBV19 to TRBJ1-1, with a weak D call TRBD1 (5 bases). The CDR3 has 15 amino acids. Germline lookup yields CDR1 LNHDA and CDR2 SQIVND (reference sequence). V gave up 3 bases and J gave up 0 bases, with 11 bases separating them.

This rearrangement joins TRBV9 to TRBJ1-4, with D unclear. This CDR3 has 12 residues. CDR1 and CDR2 from the germline V gene are SGDLS and YYNGEE. With 4 bases removed from V and 8 bases from J, the gap between germline ends came to 9 bases. This chain's CDR3 is CASSPRGEKLFF. CDR3 DNA sequence: TGTGCCAGCAGCCCCCGAGGGGAAAAACTGTTTTTT.

In its sample, this clone was seen a few times. The chain combines TRBV9 with TRBJ2-3; tentative D call: TRBD1 (6 bases). The V gene lost 4 bases and the J gene lost 2 bases, with 23 bases spanning the gap. From germline, CDR1 is SGDLS and CDR2 YYNGEE. This CDR3 spans 18 amino acids. The CDR3 bases are TGTGCCAGCAGCCCCAATTTAGGGGGACCGCTCATCACAGATACGCAGTATTTT. It codes for CASSPNLGGPLITDTQYF. Filled out from reference TRBV9 and TRBJ2-3, the complete variable domain reads DSGVTQTPKHLITATGQRVTLRCSPRSGDLSVYWYQQSLDQGLQFLIQYYNGEERAKGNILERFSAQQFPDLHSELNLSSLELGDSALYFCASSPNLGGPLITDTQYFGPGTRLTVL.

This clone appeared a few times. The genes are TRBV4-2 and TRBJ2-1; 9 nucleotides agree with TRBD2. Germline V gene sequence: CDR1 LGHNA, CDR2 YNFKEQ. This CDR3 spans 15 amino acids. With 0 bases clipped from V and 5 bases from J, the junction kept 2 bases outside the gene matches. The CDR3 is CASSQDAGGHNEQFF. In DNA form, the CDR3 reads TGTGCCAGCAGCCAAGATGCGGGGGGGCACAATGAGCAGTTCTTC.

This clone was detected a few times. The chain couples TRBV19 to TRBJ2-2; 9 nucleotides match TRBD1. CDR1 is LNHDA and CDR2 is SQIVND in the germline V gene (reference sequence). The CDR3 has 18 amino acids. V dropped 4 bases and J dropped 0; count of bases not matched to a gene: 9. The DNA of the CDR3 is TGTGCCAGTAGTAGTTCGGGGACAGGGCTTACGAACACCGGGGAGCTGTTTTTT. Translating gives CASSSSGTGLTNTGELFF.

V gene TRBV7-8 combines with J gene TRBJ1-2; D ambiguous. The V end lost 2 bases, the J end lost 3 bases, and 4 bases lay between the germline ends. This CDR3 comprises 12 residues. The V gene's germline CDR1 is SGHVS and CDR2 FQNEAQ. The CDR3 bases are TGTGCCAGCAGCTTAACTCACTATGGCTACACCTTC. This encodes CASSLTHYGYTF.

V usage is TRBV6-5 and J usage is TRBJ2-5; TRBD1 matches at 8 bases. The DNA end lines up better with TRBJ2-7; the J call may be wrong. Germline lookup yields CDR1 MNHEY and CDR2 SVGAGI. This CDR3 is built from 14 residues. CDR3 in DNA: TGTGCCAGCAGTATCGGACAGGGAACCTACGAGCAGTACTTC. Its protein product is CASSIGQGTYEQYF.

This sequence joins TRBV19 and TRBJ1-1; possibly TRBD1 for D (6 bases). Trimming took 9 bases from V and 1 from J, leaving 9 bases between them. The germline V gene has CDR1 LNHDA and CDR2 SQIVND (reference sequence). This CDR3 contains 12 residues. CDR3 DNA: TGTGCCAGCGGACAGCCGAACACTGAAGCTTTCTTT. Protein sequence: CASGQPNTEAFF.

This clone was counted only a few times. The V gene is TRBV9, the J gene TRBJ2-3; 9 bases agree with TRBD2. Germline trimming cut 0 bases from V and 1 base from J; bases unmatched to any gene: 3. Germline assignment: CDR1 SGDLS and CDR2 YYNGEE. CDR3 length: 16 amino acids. The CDR3 spells CASSVGLAAGTDTQYF. The DNA for the CDR3 is TGTGCCAGCAGCGTAGGACTAGCGGCCGGCACAGATACGCAGTATTTT.